These T cell receptor beta chains were read from a single sample in a study of OX40 agonist ivuxolimab in advanced cancers. The assay was immunoSEQ multiplex PCR, and TCRdb's table has in-frame clones only and misses some. This sample has under 100,000 clones, with around 92% found just once. Sequenced here: CD4+ or CD8+ T cells sorted from blood, sampled in a trial of the OX40 agonist ivuxolimab. The receptor set was obtained from an adult with an advanced solid tumor such as melanoma, head and neck, liver or kidney cancer. The CDR3 runs from the conserved cysteine through the conserved F or W. D genes are given only for firm matches. Clone sizes are given selectively: once, few, many, or a class where the clone is expanded.

size: .; D: TRBD2; J: TRBJ2-3; V: TRBV9; DNA: TGTGCCAGCAGCATTAGCGGGGCATACACAGATACGCAGTATTTT; CDR3: CASSISGAYTDTQYF
size: once; D: .; J: TRBJ1-1; V: TRBV6-1; DNA: TGTGCCAGCATTTGGGGCTCGGGTGGGGGCACTGAAGCTTTCTTT; CDR3: CASIWGSGGGTEAFF
size: once; D: .; J: TRBJ1-5; V: TRBV10-1; DNA: TGCGCCAGCAGTGACCGACCGGGGGAGCCCCAGCATTTT; CDR3: CASSDRPGEPQHF
size: .; D: TRBD2; J: TRBJ2-4; V: TRBV27; DNA: TGTGCCAGCAGTGAATTTGGGGGGGGACTAGCCAAAAACATTCAGTACTTC; CDR3: CASSEFGGGLAKNIQYF
size: .; D: .; J: TRBJ1-2; V: TRBV19; DNA: TGTGCCAGTAGTCCCGGGCCCGTCAACTATGGCTACACCTTC; CDR3: CASSPGPVNYGYTF
size: .; D: TRBD1; J: TRBJ1-2; V: TRBV7-9; DNA: TGTGCCAGCACCAGTGGGACAGCGGGAGCTCGTGGTGGCTACACCTTC; CDR3: CASTSGTAGARGGYTF
size: .; D: TRBD2; J: TRBJ2-1; V: TRBV7-9; DNA: TGTGCCAGCAGTTATAGCGGGAAAGGGCTTGTTGGTCATGAGCAGTTCTTC; CDR3: CASSYSGKGLVGHEQFF
size: .; D: .; J: TRBJ2-4; V: TRBV27; DNA: TGTGCCAGCAGACATGGGGGAGGGGGAAACATTCAGTACTTC; CDR3: CASRHGGGGNIQYF
size: .; D: .; J: TRBJ2-7; V: TRBV7-8; DNA: TGTGCCAGCAGGGGGGGCTTGGCCTACGAGCAGTACTTC; CDR3: CASRGGLAYEQYF
size: .; D: .; J: TRBJ1-3; V: TRBV7-9; DNA: TGTGCCAGCAGCTTAAGCACGGAATGGAGCTCTGGAAACACCATATATTTT; CDR3: CASSLSTEWSSGNTIYF
size: .; D: .; J: TRBJ2-7; V: TRBV4-1; DNA: TGCGCCAGCAGCCAAGGGGTTGCCTACGAGCAGTACTTC; CDR3: CASSQGVAYEQYF
size: .; D: .; J: TRBJ2-7; V: TRBV4-3; DNA: TGCGCCAGCAGCCAAGATAGAGGGCATCCGAGCCCCTACGAGCAGTACTTC; CDR3: CASSQDRGHPSPYEQYF
size: once; D: .; J: TRBJ2-7; V: TRBV12-5; DNA: TGTGCCAGCGCCCTCACCGGGGAGGAGCAGTACTTC; CDR3: CASALTGEEQYF
size: .; D: .; J: TRBJ2-7; V: TRBV7-9; DNA: TGTGCCAGCAGTACAGGCACCTCCTACGAGCAGTACTTC; CDR3: CASSTGTSYEQYF
size: .; D: .; J: TRBJ2-7; V: TRBV27; DNA: TGTGCCAGCAGTCCCTGGACGGGGGCCTACGAGCAGTACTTC; CDR3: CASSPWTGAYEQYF
size: .; D: TRBD1; J: TRBJ2-7; V: TRBV5-4; DNA: TGTGCCAGCAGCTCGAGGACAGGGACCTCCTACGAGCAGTACTTC; CDR3: CASSSRTGTSYEQYF
size: .; D: TRBD1; J: TRBJ2-7; V: TRBV9; DNA: TGTGCCAGCAGCTCCCAGACAGGGGTCCCATTTGATGGCTCCTACGAGCAGTACTTC; CDR3: CASSSQTGVPFDGSYEQYF
size: .; D: TRBD2; J: TRBJ2-1; V: TRBV18; DNA: TGTGCCAGCTCACCACGACTAGCGGGGGAGCTCAGATATGAGCAGTTCTTC; CDR3: CASSPRLAGELRYEQFF
size: .; D: .; J: TRBJ2-5; V: TRBV6-1; DNA: TGTGCCAGCAGTGAGAGGCTCCGACTCCAAGAGACCCAGTACTTC; CDR3: CASSERLRLQETQYF
size: .; D: .; J: TRBJ2-3; V: TRBV9; DNA: TGTGCCAGCAGCCCCTCGAGCACAGATACGCAGTATTTT; CDR3: CASSPSSTDTQYF
size: few; D: .; J: TRBJ1-5; V: TRBV27; DNA: TGTGCCAGCAGTTTTGGCACTGCCAATCAGCCCCAGCATTTT; CDR3: CASSFGTANQPQHF
size: .; D: .; J: TRBJ1-1; V: TRBV19; DNA: TGTGCCAGTAGTATGTACAGGGCCGAAGCTTTCTTT; CDR3: CASSMYRAEAFF
size: .; D: .; J: TRBJ1-1; V: TRBV28; DNA: TGTGCCAGCAGTTTCTTCCTGGGCCCGCTGAACACTGAAGCTTTCTTT; CDR3: CASSFFLGPLNTEAFF
size: .; D: .; J: TRBJ2-2; V: TRBV7-9; DNA: TGTGCCCTAGAGGTAGTCATGAACACCGGGGAGCTGTTTTTT; CDR3: CALEVVMNTGELFF
size: .; D: TRBD2; J: TRBJ2-2; V: TRBV7-9; DNA: TGTGCCAGCAGCCCGAGTTTGGGGGGACTAGCGGGCAACACCGGGGAGCTGTTTTTT; CDR3: CASSPSLGGLAGNTGELFF
size: .; D: TRBD2; J: TRBJ2-5; V: TRBV4-2; DNA: TGTGCCAGCAGCCCTCCGGCTAGCGGGGGCCAAGAGACCCAGTACTTC; CDR3: CASSPPASGGQETQYF
size: .; D: TRBD1; J: TRBJ1-6; V: TRBV7-9; DNA: TGTGCCAGCAGCGGGGAGGACAGGGGACAGGATTCACCCCTCCACTTT; CDR3: CASSGEDRGQDSPLHF
size: .; D: .; J: TRBJ2-7; V: TRBV7-8; DNA: TGTGCCAGCAGCTTACAGGGGAAGGGATCCTACGAGCAGTACTTC; CDR3: CASSLQGKGSYEQYF
size: .; D: .; J: TRBJ1-5; V: TRBV6-6; DNA: TGTGCCAGCAGACTGGGTAGGGGAGACAATCAGCCCCAGCATTTT; CDR3: CASRLGRGDNQPQHF
size: .; D: .; J: TRBJ2-2; V: TRBV19; DNA: TGTGCCAGTAGCCAGGTCCACCCCACCGGGGAGCTGTTTTTT; CDR3: CASSQVHPTGELFF
size: .; D: .; J: TRBJ2-3; V: TRBV6-6; DNA: TGTGCCAGCAGTTACGGGGGGTGGGGCACAGATACGCAGTATTTT; CDR3: CASSYGGWGTDTQYF
size: few; D: .; J: TRBJ1-1; V: TRBV10-3; DNA: TGTGCCATCAGCACAAAGGAGAACACTGAAGCTTTCTTT; CDR3: CAISTKENTEAFF
size: few; D: .; J: TRBJ2-3; V: TRBV2; DNA: TGTGCCAGCGGGAGACAGGCTAGCACAGATACGCAGTATTTT; CDR3: CASGRQASTDTQYF
size: .; D: .; J: TRBJ2-1; V: TRBV11-1; DNA: TGTGCCAGCAGCCCACCTCTCCGTCATGAGCAGTTCTTC; CDR3: CASSPPLRHEQFF
size: .; D: .; J: TRBJ2-2; V: TRBV27; DNA: TGTGCCAGCGGTGATGGAGGGACCGGGGAGCTGTTTTTT; CDR3: CASGDGGTGELFF
size: .; D: .; J: TRBJ1-5; V: TRBV19; DNA: TGTGCCAGTACCCCCGGACTTAGCAATCAGCCCCAGCATTTT; CDR3: CASTPGLSNQPQHF
size: .; D: .; J: TRBJ1-1; V: TRBV5-6; DNA: TGTGCCAGCAGCTTGCAGCAACGGAACACTGAAGCTTTCTTT; CDR3: CASSLQQRNTEAFF
size: .; D: .; J: TRBJ2-1; V: TRBV5-1; DNA: TGCGCCAGCAGCTTGACCTACTACAATGAGCAGTTCTTC; CDR3: CASSLTYYNEQFF
size: .; D: .; J: TRBJ1-1; V: TRBV5-6; DNA: TGTGCCAGCAGTTACAGGGTCACTGAAGCTTTCTTT; CDR3: CASSYRVTEAFF
size: .; D: TRBD2; J: TRBJ2-3; V: TRBV2; DNA: TGTGCCAGCAGCAACCCAGCGGGGGGGCAGTATTTT; CDR3: CASSNPAGGQYF
size: .; D: TRBD1; J: TRBJ1-1; V: TRBV4-1; DNA: TGCGCCAGCAGCCCGCCGACAGGGATGGAAGCTTTCTTT; CDR3: CASSPPTGMEAFF
size: .; D: .; J: TRBJ1-2; V: TRBV27; DNA: TGTGCCAGCAGCCTTATAGGGCAACCCTATGGCTACACCTTC; CDR3: CASSLIGQPYGYTF
size: .; D: .; J: TRBJ2-2; V: TRBV13; DNA: TGTGCCAGCAGCTTAGATCGAGGGGTGGAGACCGGGGAGCTGTTTTTT; CDR3: CASSLDRGVETGELFF
size: .; D: .; J: TRBJ1-4; V: TRBV15; DNA: TGTGCCACCGGGTCGGGGATTGTGCTGTTTTTT; CDR3: CATGSGIVLFF
size: few; D: .; J: TRBJ1-1; V: TRBV4-1; DNA: TGCGCCAGCAGCCAATCCCGGAACACTGAAGCTTTCTTT; CDR3: CASSQSRNTEAFF
size: .; D: .; J: TRBJ1-6; V: TRBV4-2; DNA: TGTGCCAGCAGCCAACGTCAGGGAGGCAATTCACCCCTCCACTTT; CDR3: CASSQRQGGNSPLHF
size: .; D: .; J: TRBJ2-7; V: TRBV19; DNA: TGTGCCAGTAGCCCGGGACCAACCTACGAGCAGTACTTC; CDR3: CASSPGPTYEQYF
size: .; D: .; J: TRBJ1-2; V: TRBV6-1; DNA: TGTGCCAGCAGTGAAATTCTGCGGGACCAGGAGGGCTACACCTTC; CDR3: CASSEILRDQEGYTF
size: .; D: .; J: TRBJ1-2; V: TRBV6-4; DNA: TGTGCCAGCAGTGACTCGCCAGGGGATCGTGGCTACACCTTC; CDR3: CASSDSPGDRGYTF
size: once; D: TRBD1; J: TRBJ2-5; V: TRBV15; DNA: TGTGCCACCAGCAAGAGGACAGGGCCTTCTGGGGAGACCCAGTACTTC; CDR3: CATSKRTGPSGETQYF
size: .; D: .; J: TRBJ1-6; V: TRBV9; DNA: TGTGCCAGCAGCGCGACGGATAATTCACCCCTCCACTTT; CDR3: CASSATDNSPLHF